A selection of T cell receptor beta chains follows, all from one sample in a study of Ad26.COV2.S vaccination and SARS-CoV-2 variants. Profiled with immunoSEQ multiplex PCR; TCRdb holds only in-frame clones, not every one. The sample lists about 680,000 clones; around 89% were seen once. The sample consisted of peripheral blood, taken in a trial of Ad26.COV2.S vaccine versus placebo. The receptors here all came from a person aged 18-60 years who received the Ad26.COV2.S COVID-19 vaccine or a placebo. Both conserved end residues are part of each CDR3. D genes are given only for firm matches. Clone size is shown for a subset of rows, as once, few, many or a class of expanded clone.

cdr3_length: 13
v_call: TRBV30
d_call: NA
clone_size: NA
j_call: TRBJ2-1
cdr3_aa: CAWSVRLAHEQFF
cdr3_nt: TGTGCCTGGAGTGTACGATTAGCTCATGAGCAGTTCTTC

cdr3_length: 11
v_call: TRBV5-8
d_call: NA
clone_size: NA
j_call: TRBJ1-1
cdr3_aa: CASSLRQEAFF
cdr3_nt: TGTGCCAGCAGCTTGCGGCAGGAAGCTTTCTTT

cdr3_length: 13
v_call: TRBV30
d_call: NA
clone_size: NA
j_call: TRBJ2-3
cdr3_aa: CAWSAPGSYTQYF
cdr3_nt: TGTGCCTGGAGTGCTCCGGGTTCCTATACGCAGTATTTT

cdr3_length: 14
v_call: TRBV5-8
d_call: NA
clone_size: NA
j_call: TRBJ1-1
cdr3_aa: CASTSGGSHTEAFF
cdr3_nt: TGTGCCAGCACCTCCGGGGGGTCGCACACTGAAGCTTTCTTT

cdr3_length: 13
v_call: TRBV6-2/TRBV6-3
d_call: NA
clone_size: NA
j_call: TRBJ1-1
cdr3_aa: CASSLVRFTEAFF
cdr3_nt: TGTGCCAGCAGTTTAGTCAGATTCACTGAAGCTTTCTTT

cdr3_length: 14
v_call: TRBV6-5
d_call: TRBD1
clone_size: NA
j_call: TRBJ1-3
cdr3_aa: CASRKTGNGNTIYF
cdr3_nt: TGTGCCAGCAGGAAGACAGGGAATGGAAACACCATATATTTT

cdr3_length: 15
v_call: TRBV4-2
d_call: TRBD1
clone_size: NA
j_call: TRBJ1-1
cdr3_aa: CASRKGAGEDTEAFF
cdr3_nt: TGTGCCAGCAGAAAGGGGGCGGGGGAAGACACTGAAGCTTTCTTT

cdr3_length: 16
v_call: TRBV5-1
d_call: NA
clone_size: once
j_call: TRBJ2-7
cdr3_aa: CASSLGSGSGNYEQYF
cdr3_nt: TGCGCCAGCAGCCTAGGGTCCGGGTCAGGGAATTACGAGCAGTACTTC

cdr3_length: 17
v_call: TRBV3-1/TRBV3-2
d_call: TRBD2
clone_size: once
j_call: TRBJ2-2
cdr3_aa: CASSRMGGTRNAGELFF
cdr3_nt: TGTGCCAGCAGCCGAATGGGGGGGACCCGGAACGCCGGGGAGCTGTTTTTT

cdr3_length: 15
v_call: TRBV7-2
d_call: TRBD2
clone_size: NA
j_call: TRBJ2-7
cdr3_aa: CASSYSGVDSYEQYF
cdr3_nt: TGTGCCAGCAGCTATAGCGGGGTCGACTCCTACGAGCAGTACTTC

cdr3_length: 16
v_call: TRBV25-1
d_call: NA
clone_size: NA
j_call: TRBJ1-6
cdr3_aa: CASSRGGFFNNSPLHF
cdr3_nt: TGTGCCAGCAGCCGTGGGGGATTCTTCAATAATTCACCCCTCCACTTT

cdr3_length: 16
v_call: TRBV10-3
d_call: TRBD2
clone_size: NA
j_call: TRBJ2-3
cdr3_aa: CAISGPPGLGTDTQYF
cdr3_nt: TGTGCCATCAGTGGACCCCCGGGACTAGGCACAGATACGCAGTATTTT

cdr3_length: 12
v_call: TRBV7-9
d_call: NA
clone_size: NA
j_call: TRBJ2-1
cdr3_aa: CASSFGLEGLFF
cdr3_nt: TGTGCCAGCAGCTTCGGGCTAGAGGGGTTGTTCTTC

cdr3_length: 14
v_call: TRBV5-1
d_call: TRBD1
clone_size: NA
j_call: TRBJ1-1
cdr3_aa: CASSGTGFNTEAFF
cdr3_nt: TGCGCCAGCAGCGGGACAGGGTTTAACACTGAAGCTTTCTTT

cdr3_length: 14
v_call: TRBV4-3
d_call: NA
clone_size: NA
j_call: TRBJ1-3
cdr3_aa: CASSQDPSVLAIYF
cdr3_nt: TGCGCCAGCAGCCAAGATCCGTCAGTGTTGGCCATATATTTT

cdr3_length: 14
v_call: TRBV2
d_call: NA
clone_size: NA
j_call: TRBJ1-3
cdr3_aa: CASNIDTFGNTIYF
cdr3_nt: TGTGCCAGCAACATCGACACGTTCGGAAACACCATATATTTT

cdr3_length: 15
v_call: TRBV6-5
d_call: TRBD2
clone_size: NA
j_call: TRBJ2-7
cdr3_aa: CASSYGTSGRYEQYF
cdr3_nt: TGTGCCAGCAGTTACGGGACTAGCGGGAGATACGAGCAGTACTTC

cdr3_length: 15
v_call: TRBV18
d_call: NA
clone_size: NA
j_call: TRBJ2-3
cdr3_aa: CASSPRPTSTDTQYF
cdr3_nt: TGTGCCAGCTCACCCAGACCCACTAGCACAGATACGCAGTATTTT

cdr3_length: 14
v_call: TRBV7-2
d_call: NA
clone_size: NA
j_call: TRBJ2-5
cdr3_aa: CASQTRHAQETQYF
cdr3_nt: TGTGCCAGCCAGACTCGCCACGCCCAAGAGACCCAGTACTTC

cdr3_length: 14
v_call: TRBV5-1
d_call: TRBD1
clone_size: NA
j_call: TRBJ2-1
cdr3_aa: CASSLGTGYNEQFF
cdr3_nt: TGCGCCAGCAGCTTGGGGACAGGGTACAATGAGCAGTTCTTC

cdr3_length: 15
v_call: TRBV5-6
d_call: NA
clone_size: NA
j_call: TRBJ2-3
cdr3_aa: CASSLWFVRTDTQYF
cdr3_nt: TGTGCCAGCAGCTTGTGGTTTGTGCGCACAGATACGCAGTATTTT

cdr3_length: 16
v_call: TRBV18
d_call: TRBD2
clone_size: NA
j_call: TRBJ2-2
cdr3_aa: CASSLLPGLAGGELFF
cdr3_nt: TGTGCCAGCTCCCTCCTGCCGGGACTAGCTGGCGGGGAGCTGTTTTTT

cdr3_length: 12
v_call: TRBV4-2
d_call: NA
clone_size: NA
j_call: TRBJ1-1
cdr3_aa: CASSQQGTEAFF
cdr3_nt: TGTGCCAGCAGCCAACAGGGTACTGAAGCTTTCTTT

cdr3_length: 15
v_call: TRBV7-2
d_call: NA
clone_size: NA
j_call: TRBJ1-1
cdr3_aa: CASSLAPRGNTEAFF
cdr3_nt: TGTGCCAGCAGCTTAGCGCCGAGGGGTAACACTGAAGCTTTCTTT

cdr3_length: 17
v_call: TRBV27
d_call: NA
clone_size: once
j_call: TRBJ1-4
cdr3_aa: CASSLWPGTPTNEKLFF
cdr3_nt: TGTGCCAGCAGTTTATGGCCTGGGACTCCAACTAATGAAAAACTGTTTTTT

cdr3_length: 14
v_call: TRBV24-1
d_call: TRBD1
clone_size: NA
j_call: TRBJ1-5
cdr3_aa: CATSGTDSNQPQHF
cdr3_nt: TGTGCCACCAGCGGGACAGATAGCAATCAGCCCCAGCATTTT

cdr3_length: 13
v_call: TRBV27
d_call: NA
clone_size: NA
j_call: TRBJ2-1
cdr3_aa: CASSLFGVAGQFF
cdr3_nt: TGTGCCAGCAGTTTATTTGGGGTGGCGGGGCAGTTCTTC

cdr3_length: 12
v_call: TRBV6-6
d_call: NA
clone_size: NA
j_call: TRBJ1-2
cdr3_aa: CAIFYGADGYTF
cdr3_nt: TGTGCCATCTTTTACGGGGCTGATGGCTACACCTTC

cdr3_length: 15
v_call: TRBV7-9
d_call: TRBD1
clone_size: NA
j_call: TRBJ2-7
cdr3_aa: CASSGTGVSTYEQYF
cdr3_nt: TGTGCCAGCAGCGGGACAGGGGTTTCAACCTACGAGCAGTACTTC

cdr3_length: 15
v_call: TRBV29-1
d_call: TRBD2
clone_size: NA
j_call: TRBJ2-2
cdr3_aa: CSVSGGLGETGELFF
cdr3_nt: TGCAGCGTGAGCGGGGGCTTAGGGGAAACCGGGGAGCTGTTTTTT

cdr3_length: 14
v_call: TRBV13
d_call: NA
clone_size: NA
j_call: TRBJ2-3
cdr3_aa: CASSGRGSTDTQYF
cdr3_nt: TGTGCCAGCAGCGGGCGGGGTTCCACAGATACGCAGTATTTT

cdr3_length: 14
v_call: TRBV27
d_call: NA
clone_size: NA
j_call: TRBJ1-6
cdr3_aa: CASSLRTGNSPLHF
cdr3_nt: TGTGCCAGCAGTTTACGGACGGGGAATTCACCCCTCCACTTT

cdr3_length: 16
v_call: TRBV7-2
d_call: TRBD1
clone_size: NA
j_call: TRBJ2-5
cdr3_aa: CASSATRTGGQETQYF
cdr3_nt: TGTGCCAGCAGCGCCACTCGGACAGGGGGGCAAGAGACCCAGTACTTC

cdr3_length: 14
v_call: TRBV14
d_call: NA
clone_size: NA
j_call: TRBJ2-3
cdr3_aa: CASSFGRGTDTQYF
cdr3_nt: TGTGCCAGCAGCTTTGGTCGGGGCACAGATACGCAGTATTTT

cdr3_length: 14
v_call: TRBV7-9
d_call: NA
clone_size: NA
j_call: TRBJ2-5
cdr3_aa: CASSSRALLETQYF
cdr3_nt: TGTGCCAGCAGCTCAAGGGCCCTCCTGGAGACCCAGTACTTC

cdr3_length: 13
v_call: TRBV5-1
d_call: NA
clone_size: NA
j_call: TRBJ1-1
cdr3_aa: CASSTGDITEAFF
cdr3_nt: TGCGCCAGCAGCACCGGGGACATCACTGAAGCTTTCTTT

cdr3_length: 13
v_call: TRBV30
d_call: NA
clone_size: NA
j_call: TRBJ2-4
cdr3_aa: CAWSLQGSGIQYF
cdr3_nt: TGTGCCTGGAGTCTTCAAGGAAGTGGCATTCAGTACTTC

cdr3_length: 16
v_call: TRBV5-4
d_call: TRBD2
clone_size: NA
j_call: TRBJ2-7
cdr3_aa: CASSLAAGLADYEQYF
cdr3_nt: TGTGCCAGCAGCTTGGCCGCGGGACTAGCGGACTACGAGCAGTACTTC

cdr3_length: 15
v_call: TRBV5-4
d_call: TRBD2
clone_size: NA
j_call: TRBJ2-7
cdr3_aa: CASSLGGTSGGEQYF
cdr3_nt: TGTGCCAGCAGCTTGGGGGGTACTAGCGGGGGCGAGCAGTACTTC

cdr3_length: 13
v_call: TRBV12-3/TRBV12-4
d_call: NA
clone_size: once
j_call: TRBJ1-5
cdr3_aa: CASSLAPNQPQHF
cdr3_nt: TGTGCCAGCAGCCTAGCACCGAATCAGCCCCAGCATTTT

cdr3_length: 17
v_call: TRBV3-1/TRBV3-2
d_call: TRBD1
clone_size: NA
j_call: TRBJ1-6
cdr3_aa: CASSPLGGQGRNSPLHF
cdr3_nt: TGTGCCAGCAGCCCTCTGGGGGGACAGGGGAGGAATTCACCCCTCCACTTT

cdr3_length: 16
v_call: TRBV7-6
d_call: TRBD2
clone_size: once
j_call: TRBJ2-1
cdr3_aa: CASSPRLAGGYNEQFF
cdr3_nt: TGTGCCAGCAGCCCCCGACTAGCGGGAGGTTATAATGAGCAGTTCTTC

cdr3_length: 13
v_call: TRBV4-3
d_call: NA
clone_size: NA
j_call: TRBJ1-1
cdr3_aa: CASSRTLNTEAFF
cdr3_nt: TGCGCCAGCAGCCGCACATTGAACACTGAAGCTTTCTTT

cdr3_length: 14
v_call: TRBV9
d_call: NA
clone_size: NA
j_call: TRBJ2-5
cdr3_aa: CASSDGTDRETQYF
cdr3_nt: TGTGCCAGCAGCGATGGGACCGACCGGGAGACCCAGTACTTC